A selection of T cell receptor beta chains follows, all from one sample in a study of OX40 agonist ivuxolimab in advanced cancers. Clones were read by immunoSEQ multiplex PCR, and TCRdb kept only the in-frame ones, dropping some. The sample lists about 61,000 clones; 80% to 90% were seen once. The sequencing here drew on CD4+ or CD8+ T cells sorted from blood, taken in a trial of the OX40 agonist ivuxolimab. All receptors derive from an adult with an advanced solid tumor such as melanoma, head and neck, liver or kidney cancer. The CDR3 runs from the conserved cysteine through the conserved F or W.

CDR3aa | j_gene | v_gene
CASSPGQGNEQYF | TRBJ2-7 | TRBV5-4
CASSEVTGNEQFF | TRBJ2-1 | TRBV2
CASSVSRDTDTQYF | TRBJ2-3 | TRBV7-9
CASSPRQTGTDTQYF | TRBJ2-3 | TRBV7-2
CASSPPDGNTIYF | TRBJ1-3 | TRBV18
CASTRRTGLNTEAFF | TRBJ1-1 | TRBV10-2
CASSFQVSGAEAFF | TRBJ1-1 | TRBV7-9
CASSFRDTYQPQHF | TRBJ1-5 | TRBV7-2
CASSDPGTEAFF | TRBJ1-1 | TRBV6-1
CASSFGSGGGYTF | TRBJ1-2 | TRBV7-8
CASSYFGESTDTQYF | TRBJ2-3 | TRBV6-6
CASSFPGAPYEQYF | TRBJ2-7 | TRBV7-2
CASSPSFFRGRGNTDTQYF | TRBJ2-3 | TRBV5-8
CASSRGTGELFF | TRBJ2-2 | TRBV7-9
CASSIELWPQHF | TRBJ1-5 | TRBV19
CASSEQLDSLLQREQFF | TRBJ2-1 | TRBV6-1
CVSSLAGTDTQYF | TRBJ2-3 | TRBV11-2
CASSRRTSGSEMRAKNIQYF | TRBJ2-4 | TRBV27
CASSYSLGQSGNTIYF | TRBJ1-3 | TRBV6-5
CASSEGTVYGYTF | TRBJ1-2 | TRBV25-1
CASSVRTSGSGGTQYF | TRBJ2-3 | TRBV19
CAISDVSEGGTEAFF | TRBJ1-1 | TRBV10-3
CASSEGSIRSNQPQHF | TRBJ1-5 | TRBV6-1
CASSISLAVLSYNEQFF | TRBJ2-1 | TRBV19
CASTVHGTGGEKLFF | TRBJ1-4 | TRBV11-2
CASSSGKSTDTQYF | TRBJ2-3 | TRBV11-1
CASKGDPSGANVLTF | TRBJ2-6 | TRBV19
CASSQATRGEQFF | TRBJ2-1 | TRBV4-1
CASSFGQAQGNTIYF | TRBJ1-3 | TRBV6-5
CASAEGGSYNEQFF | TRBJ2-1 | TRBV5-1
CASSLDTGSGNTIYF | TRBJ1-3 | TRBV11-3
CASSLIGGLETQYF | TRBJ2-5 | TRBV7-2
CASSYLSDGTNEKLFF | TRBJ1-4 | TRBV6-5
CAIRKTDTQYF | TRBJ2-3 | TRBV10-3
CASRKQGIGNEKLFF | TRBJ1-4 | TRBV28
CASSPGTGKTGFF | TRBJ1-1 | TRBV6-5
CASSTRPPQANTGELFF | TRBJ2-2 | TRBV19
CASSLSGVGAPLHF | TRBJ1-6 | TRBV2
CASKLAGAQTYNEQFF | TRBJ2-1 | TRBV27
CAITTGGNQPQHF | TRBJ1-5 | TRBV6-5
CSVGEPNEKLFF | TRBJ1-4 | TRBV29-1
CASSLAAGWAEAFF | TRBJ1-1 | TRBV5-1
CASSELQGQSIYF | TRBJ1-3 | TRBV2
CATSTQWALHF | TRBJ1-6 | TRBV10-3
CASSAKEPGLYSGANVLTF | TRBJ2-6 | TRBV5-4
CASSNAGGETQYF | TRBJ2-5 | TRBV5-1
CASSFRDMRGYTF | TRBJ1-2 | TRBV7-3
CASSLFLWDCSNQPQHF | TRBJ1-5 | TRBV11-3
CASSVGRLNTEAFF | TRBJ1-1 | TRBV6-1
CASSPGQGNQPQHF | TRBJ1-5 | TRBV18
CASNFRDRANEQFF | TRBJ2-1 | TRBV6-1